The next 23 T cell receptor beta chains were all read from a single sample in a study of identical twins. TCRdb processed the 5' RACE reads anew with MiXCR; each CDR3 protein has one entry. The sample holds roughly 350,000 distinct CDR3 sequences; about 10% are singletons and the top ten take over 7%. Source material: naive T cells sorted from blood. The receptors were sampled from a woman between 45 and 65 years old in good health.

The chain joins TRBV4-1 to TRBJ2-1; 7 nucleotides line up with TRBD2. Per germline, CDR1 MGHRA and CDR2 YSYEKL. The CDR3 contains 14 residues. After removal of 1 base from V and 8 bases from J, the junction contained 5 bases not matched to a gene. The CDR3: CASSQARAGDEQFF. The CDR3 DNA reads as TGCGCCAGCAGCCAAGCTAGGGCGGGGGATGAGCAGTTCTTC.

The chain uses TRBV28 and TRBJ2-5, with D perhaps assigned TRBD1 or TRBD2 (6 bases each). In germline, CDR1 is MDHEN, CDR2 SYDVKM. The ends were cut back, 7 bases at V and 5 bases at J, with 11 bases in the middle. The CDR3 consists of 12 residues. DNA of the CDR3: TGTGCCAGCAATCAGGGGAGGGAGACCCAGTACTTC. It is translated as CASNQGRETQYF.

The sample holds many counts of this clonotype. The gene calls are TRBV7-9 and TRBJ2-7; 7 nucleotides line up with TRBD1. This CDR3 is 14 amino acids long. The trim removed 5 bases at V and 2 bases at J, leaving 6 bases unmatched. Germline values: CDR1 SEHNR, CDR2 FQNEAQ (reference sequence). The CDR3: CASSINRGPYEQYF. The CDR3 DNA reads as TGTGCCAGCAGCATCAACAGGGGTCCCTACGAGCAGTACTTC. The variable domain in full, completed from reference TRBV7-9 and TRBJ2-7, reads DTGVSQNPRHKITKRGQNVTFRCDPISEHNRLYWYRQTLGQGPEFLTYFQNEAQLEKSRLLSDRFSAERPKGSFSTLEIQRTEQGDSAMYLCASSINRGPYEQYFGPGTRLTVT.

J is TRBJ2-1 and V is TRBV4-2, with 8 bases lining up with TRBD2. Per germline, CDR1 LGHNA and CDR2 YNFKEQ. With 0 bases clipped from V and 7 bases from J, the junction kept 8 bases outside the gene matches. This CDR3 has 16 amino acids. The CDR3 here is CASSQDSGSGMNEQFF. For the CDR3, the DNA is TGTGCCAGCAGCCAAGACAGTGGTAGCGGGATGAATGAGCAGTTCTTC.

There are a few counts of this clonotype. The chain is built from TRBV12-5 and TRBJ1-1; 10 bases are a match to TRBD1. Germline V gene data show CDR1 as LGHNT and CDR2 as FRNRAP. The CDR3 is 14 amino acids. V shed 4 bases and J 5 bases; nucleotides not matched to a gene: 4. CDR3 DNA: TGTGCTAGTGGTTCGGGACAGGGGAGGACTGAAGCTTTCTTT. Protein: CASGSGQGRTEAFF. Combining the CDR3 with reference TRBV12-5 and TRBJ1-1 gives the whole variable domain DARVTQTPRHKVTEMGQEVTMRCQPILGHNTVFWYRQTMMQGLELLAYFRNRAPLDDSGMPKDRFSAEMPDATLATLKIQPSEPRDSAVYFCASGSGQGRTEAFFGQGTRLTVV.

This clonotype was counted only a few times. V is TRBV19 and J is TRBJ2-3; tentative D call: TRBD2 (6 bases). Germline CDR1 reads LNHDA; CDR2 reads SQIVND (reference sequence). The V and J ends lost 4 bases and 5 bases respectively, with 7 bases between them. The CDR3 totals 12 residues. CDR3 amino acids: CASSTGLDTQYF. CDR3 in DNA: TGTGCCAGTAGTACGGGACTAGATACGCAGTATTTT. The full variable domain, rest sourced from reference TRBV19 and TRBJ2-3, is DGGITQSPKYLFRKEGQNVTLSCEQNLNHDAMYWYRQDPGQGLRLIYYSQIVNDFQKGDIAEGYSVSREKKESFPLTVTSAQKNPTAFYLCASSTGLDTQYFGPGTRLTVL.

This clonotype has at least ten counts. The rearrangement links TRBV4-1 to TRBJ1-4, with D hard to call. Germline CDR1 MGHRA, CDR2 YSYEKL. Deletions cut 4 bases from V and 0 bases from J, with 21 bases between. The CDR3 contains 19 residues. The CDR3 DNA follows: TGCGCCAGCAGCCCCGACCCCCCTTCGGCGGTTTCAACTAATGAAAAACTGTTTTTT. Its protein is CASSPDPPSAVSTNEKLFF.

The table lists this clonotype with a few counts. The chain recombines TRBV24-1 with TRBJ2-1; D tentatively reads TRBD1 or TRBD2 (6 bases each). The CDR3 has 11 residues. The V end was cut by 7 bases, the J end by 10 bases, with 10 bases between. The germline gives CDR1 KGHDR, CDR2 SFDVKD. This CDR3 is CATRAGTEQFF. In DNA, the CDR3 is TGTGCCACCAGGGCGGGGACAGAGCAGTTCTTC.

This clonotype was seen many times. The V call is TRBV24-1, the J call TRBJ2-1, with D hard to call. This CDR3 has 13 residues. Per germline, CDR1 KGHDR and CDR2 SFDVKD. The V end lost 10 bases, the J end lost 6 bases, and 15 bases lay between the germline ends. CDR3 in DNA: TGTGCCACTCCCCTCCTCTTTGTCAATGAGCAGTTCTTC. This sequence encodes CATPLLFVNEQFF.

The chain combines TRBV3-1 with TRBJ2-7; possible D gene TRBD2, 6 bases. Germline-derived CDR1 and CDR2 are LGHDT and YNNKEL (reference sequence). The CDR3 length is 13 residues. The V end lost 6 bases, the J end lost 3 bases, and 12 bases lay between the germline ends. This chain's CDR3 is CASRDGGSYEQYF. The DNA for the CDR3 is TGTGCCAGCAGGGATGGGGGGAGCTACGAGCAGTACTTC.

The chain joins TRBV30 to TRBJ2-2; no clear D. In germline, CDR1 is GTSNPN, CDR2 SVGIG (reference sequence). This CDR3 region has 14 residues. V lost 5 bases and J 2 bases, leaving 12 bases between the germline ends. The CDR3 region is CAWGRSFNTGELFF. CDR3 coding DNA: TGTGCCTGGGGAAGGTCCTTCAACACCGGGGAGCTGTTTTTT.

This clonotype has at least ten counts. The chain links TRBV10-3 to TRBJ1-1, with 8 bases identical to TRBD1. The CDR3 consists of 15 residues. The J segment lost 1 base and the V segment lost 6 bases, leaving 7 bases of the junction unmatched. CDR1 and CDR2 (germline): ENHRY, SYGVKD. The CDR3 DNA follows: TGTGCCATCAGGGACAGGGACGGGAGGAACACTGAAGCTTTCTTT. Its translation: CAIRDRDGRNTEAFF.

The V call is TRBV6-5, the J call TRBJ2-3; no reliable D call. CDR3 length: 17 residues. The V gene lost 0 bases and the J gene lost 0 bases, with 13 bases spanning the gap. CDR1 is MNHEY and CDR2 is SVGAGI in the germline V gene. CDR3 nucleotides: TGTGCCAGCAGTTACTCCCTCTTTACCCTTAGCACAGATACGCAGTATTTT. It is translated as CASSYSLFTLSTDTQYF.

The chain combines TRBV5-1 with TRBJ2-7, with 11 bases aligning to TRBD1. V shed 4 bases, J shed 5 bases, and the junction held 8 bases outside the gene matches. The CDR3 runs 15 residues. Germline V gene sequence: CDR1 SGHRS, CDR2 YFSETQ. The DNA of the CDR3 is TGCGCCAGCAGCGAACGGGACAGGGGGAGCCACGAGCAGTACTTC. Translation gives CASSERDRGSHEQYF.

This clonotype showed up many times. The rearrangement joins TRBV10-3 to TRBJ2-3; D possibly uses TRBD1 or TRBD2 (6 bases each). This CDR3 comprises 15 residues. The germline CDR1 and CDR2 sequences are ENHRY and SYGVKD. CDR3 loop: CATAEGVSSTDTQYF. The CDR3 region has the DNA TGTGCGACTGCGGAGGGGGTTTCTAGCACAGATACGCAGTATTTT.

The chain is built from TRBV20-1 and TRBJ2-7; 8 nucleotides align to TRBD1. The CDR3 is 13 amino acids. CDR1 and CDR2 from the germline V gene are DFQATT and SNEGSKA (reference sequence). V was clipped by 5 bases and J by 3 bases; unmatched bases: 6. The CDR3 loop reads CSAAGTGYYEQYF. The DNA of the CDR3 is TGCAGTGCTGCGGGGACAGGATACTACGAGCAGTACTTC.

The genes are TRBV24-1 and TRBJ2-2; perhaps D is TRBD1 or TRBD2 (5 bases each). Per germline, CDR1 KGHDR and CDR2 SFDVKD. The CDR3 length is 15 residues. V lost 3 bases and J 6 bases, leaving 13 bases between the germline ends. CDR3 in amino acids: CATSDIRGPSGELFF. CDR3 bases: TGTGCCACCAGTGATATTAGGGGACCTTCCGGGGAGCTGTTTTTT.

This clonotype has just a few counts. The V and J genes are TRBV5-1 and TRBJ2-1; possibly TRBD1 or TRBD2 for D (5 bases each). The CDR3 has 14 residues. Germline loops: CDR1 SGHRS, CDR2 YFSETQ. The ends were cut back, 4 bases at V and 4 bases at J, with 12 bases in the middle. The DNA of the CDR3 is TGCGCCAGCAGCGAGCCGGGACGATACAATGAGCAGTTCTTC. This codes for CASSEPGRYNEQFF.

This rearrangement joins TRBV12-3 or TRBV12-4 to TRBJ2-2, with D perhaps being TRBD1 or TRBD2 (5 bases each). V lost 2 bases and J lost 7, with 11 bases in between. This CDR3 has 14 residues. The CDR3 DNA reads TGTGCCAGCAGTTTATTTGGGGGAGTCGGGGAGCTGTTTTTT. Translation gives CASSLFGGVGELFF.

The sample holds a few counts of this clonotype. The gene calls are TRBV19 and TRBJ2-5, with TRBD2 matching 9 bases. The junction had 10 bases not matched to a gene; V was cut back by 7 bases and J by 4 bases. In germline, CDR1 is LNHDA, CDR2 SQIVND (reference sequence). This CDR3 is 15 amino acids long. The CDR3 DNA reads as TGTGCCAGTACGTGGACTAGCGCCTTTGGAGAGACCCAGTACTTC. Its translation is CASTWTSAFGETQYF.

V gene TRBV5-6 combines with J gene TRBJ1-1; TRBD1 is a possible D gene (5 bases). This CDR3 comprises 14 residues. Trimming stripped 0 bases from V and 3 bases from J, with 9 bases between. Germline lookup yields CDR1 SGHDT and CDR2 YYEEEE. CDR3 nucleotides: TGTGCCAGCAGCTTGGTGGCAGGGCACACTGAAGCTTTCTTT. It is translated as CASSLVAGHTEAFF.

The sample holds many counts of this clonotype. This chain joins TRBV5-1 and TRBJ2-1; 12 bases are shared with TRBD2. Germline CDR1 reads SGHRS; CDR2 reads YFSETQ. This CDR3 has 20 residues. The junction had 13 bases not matched to a gene; V was cut back by 3 bases and J by 0 bases. Written as DNA, the CDR3 is TGCGCCAGCAGCTATAATTTGCCTAGCGGGAGGGCCTCCTCCTACAATGAGCAGTTCTTC. It codes for CASSYNLPSGRASSYNEQFF.

At least ten counts were recorded for this clonotype. The V and J genes are TRBV5-1 and TRBJ2-7; D is uncertain. The CDR3 extends over 13 amino acids. V dropped 0 bases and J dropped 4 bases, with 8 bases sitting between them. Germline V gives CDR1 SGHRS, CDR2 YFSETQ. CDR3 in DNA: TGCGCCAGCAGCTTGGTCCCGGAGTACGAGCAGTACTTC. Translation: CASSLVPEYEQYF.